This T cell receptor (beta chain) was captured by sequencing in a study of regulatory and conventional T cells in RAG deficiency. Conventional CD4+ T cells were sorted from blood as CD25-low CD127-high cells. This CDR3 has 14 residues. Germline CDR1 and CDR2: SGHRS and YFSETQ. Trimming took off 2 bases at V and 6 bases at J, with 15 bases between the two ends. Study observations and caveats: Omenn CD25-high CD127-low cells may be activated cells, not true Tregs. Other subsets showed roughly 10-fold reductions, but Treg unique TCR beta sequences fell roughly 96-fold in these patients. Shorter CDR3s in all patient subsets; >75% Treg-Tconv overlap in Omenn.

Here immunoSEQ multiplex PCR was the method, and the copy in TCRdb shows in-frame clones only, minus some. The sample lists over 10,000 clones; just under 95% were seen once. A single count supports this clone. No antigen is known for it. These data were likewise used in another study, on regulatory T cells. That publication notes: Primers: 52 TRBV forward and 13 TRBJ reverse.

This chain connects TRBV5-1 to TRBJ2-7; D unresolved. The source of this sequence is a human donor in good health. What was sequenced was CD4+ effector T cells sorted from blood. In nucleotides, the CDR3 is TGCGCCAGCAGCTTCGCATCCGGCAGCTCCGAGCAGTACTTC. Translated: CASSFASGSSEQYF.